A selection of T cell receptor beta chains follows, all from one sample in a study of graft-versus-host responses after intestinal transplantation. For these receptors, no antigen is known. Sequenced by immunoSEQ multiplex PCR; TCRdb stores in-frame clones only, minus some. The table records under 150,000 clones, around nine tenths of them present only once. Sequencing was performed on unstimulated CD4+ T cells sorted from spleen or lymph node cells, taken before intestinal transplant. Receptor source: a human donor who received an intestinal transplant. CDR3s include the opening cysteine and the closing phenylalanine or tryptophan. A D gene is named only where the DNA matches it firmly. Some rows mark clone size as missing; the rest say once, few, many or name a class of expanded clone.

j_gene	abundance	d_gene	v_gene	CDR3nt	CDR3aa
TRBJ1-2	.	.	TRBV18	TGTGCCAGCTCACCAGGGGTTGACTATGGCTACACCTTC	CASSPGVDYGYTF
TRBJ1-1	once	.	TRBV10-2	TGCGCCAGCAGTGAGCTGGGGGTTCGGGAAGCTTTCTTT	CASSELGVREAFF
TRBJ2-1	.	.	TRBV5-5	TGTGCCAGCAGCTTGGCCCCAGGGAACAATTATGAGCAGTTCTTC	CASSLAPGNNYEQFF
TRBJ2-1	.	.	TRBV25-1	TGTGCCAGCAGCGGACGACAGGCCGGGGGTGGCAATGAGCAGTTCTTC	CASSGRQAGGGNEQFF
TRBJ1-1	.	.	TRBV5-1	TGCGCCAGCAGCTTGTGGACTTACACTGAAGCTTTCTTT	CASSLWTYTEAFF
TRBJ2-7	.	.	TRBV6-6	TGTGCCAGCAAACGGAGCCGTAGCTCCTACGAGCAGTACTTC	CASKRSRSSYEQYF
TRBJ2-7	.	.	TRBV19	TGTGCCAGTAGTAGAAAACGGGACGACGAGCAGTACTTC	CASSRKRDDEQYF
TRBJ1-2	few	.	TRBV19	TGTGCCAGTAGTAAAGTCGTGGAACAGGTCTATGGCTACACCTTC	CASSKVVEQVYGYTF
TRBJ2-4	.	TRBD2	TRBV6-5	TGTGCCAGCAGACCCCTAGCTAGCGGCAAAAACATTCAGTACTTC	CASRPLASGKNIQYF
TRBJ1-4	.	.	TRBV10-1	TGCGCCAGCAGTGACCGCCCGGGAACTAATGAAAAACTGTTTTTT	CASSDRPGTNEKLFF
TRBJ2-7	.	TRBD2	TRBV10-3	TGTGCCATCAGTGATATGACTAGCGGGTGGAGCTCCTACGAGCAGTACTTC	CAISDMTSGWSSYEQYF
TRBJ1-2	.	TRBD1	TRBV18	TGTGCCAGCTCCCCCTTGGAAACAGGGGGCGCTTCCGGCTACACCTTC	CASSPLETGGASGYTF
TRBJ1-5	.	.	TRBV6-1	TGTGCCAGCAGTGCGGACCTTAGCAATCAGCCCCAGCATTTT	CASSADLSNQPQHF
TRBJ2-7	.	TRBD2	TRBV15	TGTGCCACCAGCAGAGAGCGTCTAGCGGGGAGCTACGAGCAGTACTTC	CATSRERLAGSYEQYF
TRBJ2-3	.	.	TRBV20-1	TGCAGTGCTAATCCCAGAGATACGCAGTATTTT	CSANPRDTQYF
TRBJ1-1	.	.	TRBV29-1	TGCAGCGCAATGACAGACCTCTCAGAGGCTTTCTTT	CSAMTDLSEAFF
TRBJ2-7	.	TRBD2	TRBV29-1	TGCAGCGTTGAAGGGGTGCGGGGGGCCTCCTACGAGCAGTACTTC	CSVEGVRGASYEQYF
TRBJ2-7	.	.	TRBV21-1	TGTGCCAGCAGCCCTCGGGACAGCTCCTACGAGCAGTACTTC	CASSPRDSSYEQYF
TRBJ2-1	.	.	TRBV30	TGTGCCTGGAGTGGGGGAGGATATGAGCAGTTCTTC	CAWSGGGYEQFF
TRBJ1-2	.	.	TRBV6-5	TGTGCCAGCAGTAACAACATTGGGATCAACTATGGCTACACCTTC	CASSNNIGINYGYTF
TRBJ2-7	once	TRBD1	TRBV19	TGTGCCAGTAGTACGGACTTGGACGGGACAGGGGGCTACGAGCAGTACTTC	CASSTDLDGTGGYEQYF
TRBJ1-2	once	.	TRBV19	TGTGCCACTAGCAGGGGTCGCAACCGCTATGGCTACACCTTC	CATSRGRNRYGYTF
TRBJ1-6	.	TRBD1	TRBV6-1	TGTGCCAGCATACTGGGACAGGGAAATTCACCCCTCCACTTT	CASILGQGNSPLHF